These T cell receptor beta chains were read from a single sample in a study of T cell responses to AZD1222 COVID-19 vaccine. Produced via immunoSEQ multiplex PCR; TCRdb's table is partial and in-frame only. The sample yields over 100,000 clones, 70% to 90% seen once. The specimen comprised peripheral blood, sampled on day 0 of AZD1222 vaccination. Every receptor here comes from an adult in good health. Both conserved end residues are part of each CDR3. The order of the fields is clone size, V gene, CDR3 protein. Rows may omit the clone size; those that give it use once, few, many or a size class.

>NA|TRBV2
CASTPGWTANTEAFF
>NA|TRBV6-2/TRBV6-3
CASSRPLAGVYEQYF
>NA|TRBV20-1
CSASIGSEKLFF
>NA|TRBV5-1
CASSLGRGPSTDTQYF
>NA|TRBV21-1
CASSDPWGSGNTIYF
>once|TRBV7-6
CASSLGAGGTSGQYF
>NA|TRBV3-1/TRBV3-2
CASGTSAYNEQFF
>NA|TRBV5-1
CASSLVASGSYEQYF
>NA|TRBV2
CASSGTPGDWGYTF
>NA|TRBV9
CASSRRADTQYF
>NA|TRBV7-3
CASSPGAVAEAFF
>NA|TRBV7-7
CASSFLPGRQETQYF
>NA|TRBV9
CASSPHMNTEAFF
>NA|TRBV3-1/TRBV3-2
CASSQGGLVPNQPQHF
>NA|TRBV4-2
CASSQGTSGSVWTDTQYF
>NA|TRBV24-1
CATSDPSGGSYNEQFF
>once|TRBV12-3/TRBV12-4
CASSWGRDEQYF
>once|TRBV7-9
CASSSQTNFGYGYTF
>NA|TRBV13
CASTTGTGGGGYTF
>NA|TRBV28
CASRNPGMNTEAFF
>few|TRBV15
CATSRDRAGAYNEQFF
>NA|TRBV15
CATSIRGASNEKLFF
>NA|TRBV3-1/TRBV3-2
CASSQTGRNYGYTF
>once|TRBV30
CAWSVGISNYGYTF
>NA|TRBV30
CAWSPAGNQPQHF
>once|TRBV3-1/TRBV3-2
CASSLTGVNYGYTF
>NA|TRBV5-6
CASTGTWGGYEQYF
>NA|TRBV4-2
CASSQFTTQETQYF
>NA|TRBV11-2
CASSPGLRGNIQYF
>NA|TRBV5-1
CASSLDRRSTDTQYF
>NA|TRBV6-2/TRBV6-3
CASSFRWAEHEQYF
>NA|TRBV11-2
CASSLDPAGSDTQYF
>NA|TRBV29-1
CSVTITYNEQFF
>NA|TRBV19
CASSPDRGRLEQFF
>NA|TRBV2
CASSGGLAGETQYF
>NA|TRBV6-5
CASSLGYLGTEAFF
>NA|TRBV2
CASTGGTVTEQYF
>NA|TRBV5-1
CASSQTRPNTGELFF
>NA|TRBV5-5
CASSLGVCTEAFF
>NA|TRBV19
CASSIEGIGVSEQFF
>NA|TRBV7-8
CASSLEGQSSNQPQHF
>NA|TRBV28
CASSPSQGLTSNQPQHF
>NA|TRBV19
CASRIQGTNEKLFF
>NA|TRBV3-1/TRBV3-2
CASSQDPQRQAVHEQYF
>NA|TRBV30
CAWSVGGRNNEQFF
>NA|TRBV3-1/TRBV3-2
CASRSGDRQSEQYF
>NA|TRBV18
CASSVTSDEQFF
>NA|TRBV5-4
CASSLSGAYRNEKLFF
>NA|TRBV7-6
CASSPRQGASGYTF
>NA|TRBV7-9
CASSSYDSNQPQHF
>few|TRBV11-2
CASSSPGLTSTFTDTQYF
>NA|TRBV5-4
CASSPGQINYGYTF
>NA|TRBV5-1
CASSSSRGNEQFF